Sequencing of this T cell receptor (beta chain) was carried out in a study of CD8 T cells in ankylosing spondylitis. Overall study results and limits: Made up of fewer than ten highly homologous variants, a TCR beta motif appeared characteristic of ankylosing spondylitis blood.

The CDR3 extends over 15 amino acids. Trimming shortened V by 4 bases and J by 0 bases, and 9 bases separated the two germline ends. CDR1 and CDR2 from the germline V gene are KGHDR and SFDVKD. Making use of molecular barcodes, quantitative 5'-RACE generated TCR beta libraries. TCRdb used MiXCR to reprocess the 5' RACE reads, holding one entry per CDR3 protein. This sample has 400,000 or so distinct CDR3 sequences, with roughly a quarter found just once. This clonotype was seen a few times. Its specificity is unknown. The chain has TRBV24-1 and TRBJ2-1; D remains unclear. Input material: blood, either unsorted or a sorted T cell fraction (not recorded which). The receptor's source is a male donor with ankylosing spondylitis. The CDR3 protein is CATSDVDNSYNEQFF. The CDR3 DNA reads TGTGCCACCAGTGACGTAGACAACTCCTACAATGAGCAGTTCTTC.